The present T cell receptor beta chain was sequenced within a study of metastatic and nonmetastatic thyroid tumors. Study in general: The study looked at repertoires side by side in blood and in tumor or nodule tissue from malignant and benign thyroid patients. Whole-study findings and limits: Relative to benign nodules, malignant thyroid tumors were reportedly characterized by significantly elevated TCR beta diversity in blood and tumor.

Germline CDR1 and CDR2: SGHAT and FQNNGV. CDR3 length: 17 residues. The ends were cut back, 0 bases at V and 1 base at J, with 16 bases in the middle. This clone has just one count. Its antigen is not known. Patients were all untreated before their thyroid surgery. Original data processing: Construction of a distant-metastasis classifier for papillary thyroid cancer relied on CDR3 differences across clinicopathological groups. TCRdb re-called clones from the PCR reads using MiXCR. The V and J calls reflect TCRdb's pipeline rather than the authors' work. Of roughly 6,800 clones in the sample, just under 30% were seen once.

The specimen sequenced was tumor tissue. The TCR originated in a female donor with papillary thyroid cancer or a benign thyroid nodule (not recorded which). Some clones in this sample may be carry-over from other donors' samples. The chain recombines TRBV11-2 with TRBJ2-7; D is possibly TRBD1 or TRBD2 (5 bases each). The CDR3 spells CASSLDNPGLSSYEQYF. The CDR3 DNA is TGTGCCAGCAGCTTAGATAACCCGGGGCTTTCATCCTACGAGCAGTACTTC. The variable domain in full, with the rest retrieved from reference TRBV11-2 and TRBJ2-7, is EAGVAQSPRYKIIEKRQSVAFWCNPISGHATLYWYQQILGQGPKLLIQFQNNGVVDDSQLPKDRFSAERLKGVDSTLKIQPAKLEDSAVYLCASSLDNPGLSSYEQYFGPGTRLTVT.